Following are 11 T cell receptor beta chains from one sample sequenced in a study of shared clonotypes between healthy human individuals. Here immunoSEQ multiplex PCR was the method, and the copy in TCRdb shows in-frame clones only, minus some. The table has about 490,000 clones, roughly 80% seen once. The sample was PBMCs. These receptors were taken from a woman in her 40s in good health. Some clones in this sample may be carry-over from other donors' samples.

V usage is TRBV7-8 and J usage is TRBJ1-5; unclear D gene. Germline assignment: CDR1 SGHVS and CDR2 FQNEAQ. Trimming cost V 3 bases and J 5 bases, with 17 bases left between them. This CDR3 region has 16 residues. CDR3: CASSFSRAPGYQPQHF. CDR3 nucleotide sequence: TGTGCCAGCAGCTTCTCCCGGGCACCGGGGTATCAGCCCCAGCATTTT.

As for this clone: At one end the junction does not follow the germline gene, possibly because of a read error. The rearrangement links TRBV15 to TRBJ2-5; TRBD2 might be the D (6 bases). Germline V gene data show CDR1 as LNHNV and CDR2 as YYDKDF (reference sequence). The CDR3 runs 15 residues. This CDR3 reads CATSRALAPQDTQHF. CDR3 DNA: TGTGCCACCAGCAGAGCTCTAGCGCCCCAAGATACCCAGCACTTC.

The chain has TRBV6-5 and TRBJ2-7; D could derive from TRBD1 or TRBD2 (6 bases each). The CDR3 sequence is 13 residues long. Trimming stripped 6 bases from V and 7 bases from J, with 16 bases between. Germline-derived CDR1 and CDR2 are MNHEY and SVGAGI. This CDR3 reads CASSTTRGGEQYF. In DNA form, the CDR3 reads TGTGCCAGCAGCACTACGAGAGGGGGGGAGCAGTACTTC.

The V and J genes are TRBV15 and TRBJ1-2, with 7 bases identical to TRBD1. The CDR3 is 15 amino acids. Trimming took 0 bases from V and 5 from J; bases not matched to a gene: 6. Germline V gives CDR1 LNHNV, CDR2 YYDKDF (reference sequence). CDR3 region: CATSRDPGTEYGYTF. CDR3 bases: TGTGCCACCAGCAGAGATCCGGGGACAGAATATGGCTACACCTTC. Supplemented by reference TRBV15 and TRBJ1-2, the full variable domain reads DAMVIQNPRYQVTQFGKPVTLSCSQTLNHNVMYWYQQKSSQAPKLLFHYYDKDFNNEADTPDNFQSRRPNTSFCFLDIRSPGLGDTAMYLCATSRDPGTEYGYTFGSGTRLTVV.

The chain combines TRBV27 with TRBJ2-7; D perhaps matches TRBD2 (5 bases). The CDR3 is 18 residues long. The germline gives CDR1 MNHEY, CDR2 SMNVEV (reference sequence). Trimming pared 1 base from V and 2 bases from J, leaving 21 bases between. Here the CDR3 DNA reads TGTGCCAGCAGTTTATACCCCCCCGCTAGCATACTCACCTACGAGCAGTACTTC. This codes for CASSLYPPASILTYEQYF.

This clone has only a few counts. The chain combines TRBV14 with TRBJ1-1; tentative D call: TRBD1 (5 bases). Trimming cost V 4 bases and J 1 base, with 7 bases left between them. Per germline, CDR1 SGHDN and CDR2 FVKESK. This CDR3 region has 13 residues. Written as DNA, the CDR3 is TGTGCCAGCAGCCTGGGGGGGAACACTGAAGCTTTCTTT. Its protein is CASSLGGNTEAFF.

The chain links TRBV29-1 to TRBJ2-7, with 8 nucleotides matching TRBD2. J gave up 3 bases and V 6 bases, and 10 bases lay outside the gene matches. Germline CDR1 and CDR2: SQVTM and ANQGSEA. This CDR3 is 14 amino acids long. CDR3 coding DNA: TGCAGCGTGCAGGAAGCGGGAGCGATCTACGAGCAGTACTTC. It specifies CSVQEAGAIYEQYF.

The chain recombines TRBV5-1 with TRBJ1-4; 7 nucleotides line up with TRBD1. Trimming cost V 6 bases and J 8 bases; bases outside gene matches: 7. The CDR3 spans 13 residues. Germline CDR1 is SGHRS and CDR2 is YFSETQ. CDR3 sequence: CASTTGRGEKLFF. The DNA for the CDR3 is TGCGCCAGCACGACAGGGCGCGGAGAAAAACTGTTTTTT.

V gene TRBV12-5 combines with J gene TRBJ1-1; D call uncertain. CDR3 length: 20 residues. From germline, CDR1 is LGHNT and CDR2 FRNRAP. Trimming shortened V by 3 bases and J by 3 bases, and 29 bases separated the two germline ends. CDR3 protein: CASGLPHSTFFGSEDTEAFF. CDR3 nucleotides: TGTGCTAGTGGTTTACCCCACTCTACTTTTTTCGGAAGCGAGGACACTGAAGCTTTCTTT.

The chain employs TRBV4-2 and TRBJ2-3; perhaps TRBD1 as D (5 bases). The germline V gene has CDR1 LGHNA and CDR2 YNFKEQ. The V gene lost 4 bases and the J gene lost 2 bases, with 13 bases spanning the gap. This CDR3 comprises 15 residues. CDR3 DNA sequence: TGTGCCAGCAGCCCCTGGGGCCCAGACACAGATACGCAGTATTTT. The encoded protein is CASSPWGPDTDTQYF.

As DNA, the CDR3 is TGTGCCAGCACCCTCTCGGCCAGGAGGGACAATGAGCAGTTCTTC. It is translated as CASTLSARRDNEQFF. The chain combines TRBV2 with TRBJ2-1; possible D gene TRBD2, 6 bases. CDR3 length: 15 residues. Trimming stripped 7 bases from V and 5 bases from J, with 18 bases between. The germline CDR1 and CDR2 sequences are SNHLY and FYNNEI.